This TCR beta chain was identified in a study of CD8 T cells in ankylosing spondylitis. V lost 0 bases and J 3 bases, leaving 11 bases between the germline ends. The length of the CDR3 is 14 residues. Germline CDR1 DFQATT, CDR2 SNEGSKA (reference sequence). Study-wide results and caveats: Some of these motif variants have turned up before, in reports on reactive arthritis synovial fluid and blood.

This clonotype occurred a few times. Its specificity is not known. TCRdb called the 5' RACE reads again in MiXCR, with one record for every CDR3 protein. The table includes a few hundred thousand distinct CDR3 sequences, more than 15% detected once. Specimen: blood, either unsorted or a sorted T cell fraction (not recorded which). This sequence was found in a male donor with ankylosing spondylitis or in good health (not recorded which). The V call is TRBV20-1, the J call TRBJ1-1; tentative D call: TRBD1 (6 bases). The DNA for the CDR3 is TGCAGTGCTAGAGAAAGGGGGAGTTACACTGAAGCTTTCTTT. As protein: CSARERGSYTEAFF.